This is a list of T cell receptor beta chains from one sample in a study of shared clonotypes between healthy human individuals. The table came from immunoSEQ multiplex PCR; TCRdb's copy has only in-frame clones and leaves some out. This table holds 2 million to 2.5 million clones, approximately 95% found once. The sequencing input was naive CD8+ T cells sorted from blood. The source of these receptors is a young man in good health. Both conserved end residues are part of each CDR3. Each record gives: clone size, V gene, J gene, D gene, CDR3 protein, CDR3 DNA. The D gene is left open where the match is weak. Clone size is not always given. Where it is, it says once, few, many or a class for expanded clones.

-	TRBV6-5	TRBJ2-7	TRBD1	CASSYATGGQYEQYF	TGTGCCAGCAGTTACGCTACAGGGGGGCAGTACGAGCAGTACTTC
-	TRBV6-1	TRBJ2-7	-	CASSDQGYEQYF	TGTGCCAGCAGCGACCAGGGATACGAGCAGTACTTC
-	TRBV7-8	TRBJ2-1	-	CASSHRQAGGNEQFF	TGTGCCAGCAGTCATCGACAGGCCGGGGGTAATGAGCAGTTCTTC
-	TRBV5-6	TRBJ1-6	TRBD1	CASSLVRTGGHSPLHF	TGTGCCAGCAGCTTGGTGCGGACAGGGGGACATTCACCCCTCCACTTT
-	TRBV10-3	TRBJ1-2	-	CAISEPAGGQSANYGYTF	TGTGCCATCAGTGAGCCTGCCGGTGGGCAGTCCGCCAACTATGGCTACACCTTC
-	TRBV5-4	TRBJ2-3	-	CASSFRGADTQYF	TGTGCCAGCAGCTTCCGGGGTGCAGATACGCAGTATTTT
-	TRBV6-6	TRBJ2-6	-	CASRQKSSGANVLTF	TGTGCCAGCAGGCAGAAGAGCTCTGGGGCCAACGTCCTGACTTTC
-	TRBV11-2	TRBJ2-7	-	CASSLGTPYEQYF	TGTGCCAGCAGCTTAGGCACCCCCTACGAGCAGTACTTC
-	TRBV6-5	TRBJ2-5	-	CASSRFYEETQYF	TGTGCCAGCAGTCGCTTTTATGAGGAGACCCAGTACTTC
-	TRBV25-1	TRBJ2-1	-	CASSELDPPNEQFF	TGTGCCAGCAGTGAACTAGATCCGCCAAATGAGCAGTTCTTC
-	TRBV28	TRBJ1-2	-	CASSLLGGSYGYTF	TGTGCCAGCAGTTTGCTCGGGGGCAGTTATGGCTACACCTTC
-	TRBV29-1	TRBJ2-1	TRBD1	CSVPQTGGVYNEQFF	TGCAGCGTTCCCCAGACAGGGGGAGTCTACAATGAGCAGTTCTTC
-	TRBV11-3	TRBJ2-2	TRBD1	CASSLEPGQGAITGELFF	TGTGCCAGCAGCTTGGAGCCGGGACAGGGGGCGATTACCGGGGAGCTGTTTTTT
-	TRBV5-4	TRBJ1-5	TRBD1	CASSADRGPNRPQHF	TGTGCCAGCAGCGCCGACAGGGGCCCCAATCGGCCCCAGCATTTT
-	TRBV9	TRBJ2-3	TRBD1	CASSDTGTGSDTQYF	TGTGCCAGCAGCGACACCGGGACAGGCTCGGATACGCAGTATTTT
-	TRBV5-1	TRBJ2-1	-	CASSPYPTALSSYNEQFF	TGCGCCAGCAGCCCATATCCGACGGCCCTGAGCTCCTACAATGAGCAGTTCTTC
-	TRBV27	TRBJ2-5	-	CASSPRRDLGETQYF	TGTGCCAGCAGTCCAAGGCGGGACCTGGGGGAGACCCAGTACTTC
-	TRBV5-1	TRBJ2-1	TRBD2	CASSPPTSGRVNEQFF	TGCGCCAGCAGCCCCCCTACTAGCGGGAGGGTTAATGAGCAGTTCTTC
-	TRBV28	TRBJ2-3	TRBD1	CASSVTGGSADTQYF	TGTGCCAGCAGCGTAACAGGGGGGTCGGCAGATACGCAGTATTTT
-	TRBV9	TRBJ2-3	TRBD2	CASSVPLAGGTDTQYF	TGTGCCAGCAGCGTGCCTCTAGCGGGAGGGACAGATACGCAGTATTTT
-	TRBV6-6	TRBJ1-5	-	CASSSEVSNQPQHF	TGTGCCAGCAGTTCCGAGGTTAGCAATCAGCCCCAGCATTTT
once	TRBV4-1	TRBJ2-7	TRBD1	CASSQDRGGTGTYEQYF	TGCGCCAGCAGCCAAGATAGAGGCGGGACAGGGACCTACGAGCAGTACTTC
-	TRBV5-4	TRBJ2-5	-	CASSVDGEETQYF	TGTGCCAGCAGTGTGGACGGAGAAGAGACCCAGTACTTC
-	TRBV6-5	TRBJ2-5	TRBD1	CASSYSVEGAGETQYF	TGTGCCAGCAGTTACTCCGTTGAGGGGGCTGGGGAGACCCAGTACTTC
-	TRBV7-9	TRBJ2-2	-	CASSLQGRRTGELFF	TGTGCCAGCAGCTTGCAGGGGAGGCGAACCGGGGAGCTGTTTTTT
-	TRBV30	TRBJ1-5	TRBD1	CAWSQGAGDQPQHF	TGTGCCTGGAGTCAGGGGGCTGGGGATCAGCCCCAGCATTTT
-	TRBV7-9	TRBJ1-1	-	CASSLGRAEAFF	TGTGCCAGCAGCTTAGGTCGGGCTGAAGCTTTCTTT
once	TRBV7-9	TRBJ2-3	TRBD1	CASSLGQGRTDTQYF	TGTGCCAGCAGCTTAGGACAGGGCAGGACAGATACGCAGTATTTT
-	TRBV6-1	TRBJ1-2	TRBD1	CASSEGQGAGYGYTF	TGTGCCAGCAGTGAAGGACAGGGGGCAGGCTATGGCTACACCTTC
-	TRBV7-9	TRBJ1-2	-	CASSLADNYGYTF	TGTGCCAGCAGCTTAGCTGACAACTATGGCTACACCTTC
-	TRBV4-1	TRBJ1-1	-	CASSLAPNTEAFF	TGCGCCAGCAGCCTAGCACCGAACACTGAAGCTTTCTTT
-	TRBV10-3	TRBJ2-5	TRBD2	CAIRSGEVETQYF	TGTGCCATCAGAAGCGGGGAAGTAGAGACCCAGTACTTC
-	TRBV4-2	TRBJ1-1	-	CASSQVVGVGGDTEAFF	TGTGCCAGCAGCCAAGTGGTAGGGGTGGGGGGAGACACTGAAGCTTTCTTT
-	TRBV10-1	TRBJ2-2	TRBD2	CASSRLAEDIGELFF	TGCGCCAGCAGTCGACTAGCGGAAGACATCGGGGAGCTGTTTTTT
-	TRBV27	TRBJ2-7	-	CASSMGTRPYEQYF	TGTGCCAGCAGTATGGGGACACGGCCCTACGAGCAGTACTTC
-	TRBV7-8	TRBJ2-2	-	CASSGVTMGYGTGELFF	TGTGCCAGCAGCGGAGTTACCATGGGGTACGGCACCGGGGAGCTGTTTTTT
-	TRBV13	TRBJ2-3	TRBD2	CASSEISGGADTQYF	TGTGCCAGCAGCGAGATTAGCGGGGGGGCTGATACGCAGTATTTT
-	TRBV2	TRBJ2-3	-	CASSGQSDTQYF	TGTGCCAGCAGTGGACAATCAGATACGCAGTATTTT
-	TRBV6-5	TRBJ2-3	-	CASSNLGASQDTQYF	TGTGCCAGCAGCAACCTGGGGGCTTCACAAGATACGCAGTATTTT
-	TRBV4-1	TRBJ1-1	TRBD1	CASSQDGTGRGDEAFF	TGCGCCAGCAGCCAAGATGGGACAGGGAGGGGCGATGAAGCTTTCTTT
-	TRBV30	TRBJ2-7	TRBD2	CAWRSRGGSYEQYF	TGTGCCTGGAGGAGTCGGGGGGGGTCCTACGAGCAGTACTTC
-	TRBV5-6	TRBJ2-7	-	CASSFGHGDEQYF	TGTGCCAGCAGCTTCGGACACGGTGACGAGCAGTACTTC
-	TRBV19	TRBJ2-2	-	CASSLRTVSNTGELFF	TGTGCCAGTAGTCTCCGGACAGTCAGCAACACCGGGGAGCTGTTTTTT
-	TRBV4-2	TRBJ1-5	-	CASSQEVGQPQHF	TGTGCCAGCAGCCAAGAGGTTGGTCAGCCCCAGCATTTT
-	TRBV27	TRBJ2-3	TRBD2	CASSLGTSGGISTDTQYF	TGTGCCAGCAGTTTGGGGACTAGCGGGGGGATTAGCACAGATACGCAGTATTTT
-	TRBV13	TRBJ1-4	TRBD1	CASSSGPGQGDRGEKLFF	TGTGCCAGCAGCTCGGGCCCGGGACAGGGGGATCGGGGTGAAAAACTGTTTTTT
-	TRBV19	TRBJ2-6	-	CASSISDSGANVLTF	TGTGCCAGTAGTATATCAGACTCTGGGGCCAACGTCCTGACTTTC
-	TRBV27	TRBJ2-3	-	CASSLYLTDTQYF	TGTGCCAGCAGTTTATACCTCACAGATACGCAGTATTTT
-	TRBV27	TRBJ1-1	-	CASSFRGVGEAFF	TGTGCCAGCAGTTTCAGGGGTGTGGGTGAAGCTTTCTTT
-	TRBV30	TRBJ1-1	-	CAWDKQGMNTEAFF	TGTGCCTGGGATAAACAGGGTATGAACACTGAAGCTTTCTTT
-	TRBV27	TRBJ2-7	-	CASSLFQGRSYEQYF	TGTGCCAGCAGTTTATTTCAGGGCCGGTCCTACGAGCAGTACTTC
-	TRBV6-5	TRBJ1-2	TRBD1	CASSYGTGGHYGYTF	TGTGCCAGCAGTTACGGGACAGGGGGCCACTATGGCTACACCTTC
-	TRBV6-6	TRBJ2-7	-	CASSYSSLGQTYEQYF	TGTGCCAGCAGTTACTCATCCCTTGGACAGACCTACGAGCAGTACTTC